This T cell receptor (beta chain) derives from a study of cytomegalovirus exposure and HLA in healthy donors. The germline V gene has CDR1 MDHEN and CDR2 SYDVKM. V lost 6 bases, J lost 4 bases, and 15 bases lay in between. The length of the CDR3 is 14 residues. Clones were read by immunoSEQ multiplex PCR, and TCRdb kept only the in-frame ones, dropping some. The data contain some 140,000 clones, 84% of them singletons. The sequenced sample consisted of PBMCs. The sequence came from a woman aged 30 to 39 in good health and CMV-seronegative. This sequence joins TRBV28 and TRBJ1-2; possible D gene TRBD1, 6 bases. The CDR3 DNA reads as TGTGCCAGCAGCTTGGGGGCCGTAGGCTATGGCTACACCTTC. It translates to CASSLGAVGYGYTF.